What follows are 27 T cell receptor beta chains derived from one specimen sequenced in a study of cytomegalovirus exposure and HLA in healthy donors. Profiled with immunoSEQ multiplex PCR; TCRdb holds only in-frame clones, not every one. The profile covers under 200,000 clones, with approximately 86% appearing a single time and 2% to 2.5% taken by the ten largest. The sample taken for sequencing was PBMCs. The receptors shown here come from a young woman in good health and CMV-seronegative.

This clone is a singleton in its sample. The CDR3 DNA sequence: TGTGCCAGCTCACCTCTCCGACAGGGGTCACCCACAGATACGCAGTATTTT. Protein sequence: CASSPLRQGSPTDTQYF. This rearrangement joins TRBV18 to TRBJ2-3; TRBD1 aligns across 8 bases. The CDR3 sequence is 17 residues long. Germline loops: CDR1 KGHSH, CDR2 LQKENI. J gave up 2 bases and V 3 bases, and 10 bases lay outside the gene matches.

The CDR3 DNA reads as TGTGCCACCCGACAGGGAGTGACAGATACGCAGTATTTT. Translation: CATRQGVTDTQYF. V gene TRBV6-1 combines with J gene TRBJ2-3, with TRBD1 matching over 7 bases. CDR1 MNHNS and CDR2 SASEGT come from the germline V gene. The CDR3 sequence is 13 residues long. J was trimmed by 3 bases and V by 10 bases; bases with no gene match: 7.

This clone was picked up one time. V is TRBV5-4 and J is TRBJ2-1; tentatively, D is TRBD2 (6 bases). There are 14 residues in the CDR3. Germline lookup yields CDR1 SGHNT and CDR2 YYREEE (reference sequence). V was pared by 3 bases and J by 10 bases, with 17 bases between. The CDR3 loop is CASSSGSRVQEQFF. As DNA, the CDR3 is TGTGCCAGCAGCTCCGGGAGCAGGGTTCAGGAGCAGTTCTTC.

The CDR3 region has the DNA TGTGCCAGCAGGGAAAACCAAGAGAGTTCACCCCTCCACTTT. This translates into CASRENQESSPLHF. The chain recombines TRBV2 with TRBJ1-6; D gene unclear. V was pared by 6 bases and J by 9 bases, with 15 bases between. This CDR3 contains 14 residues. In germline, CDR1 is SNHLY, CDR2 FYNNEI. Using reference TRBV2 and TRBJ1-6 for the parts outside the CDR3, the full variable domain is EPEVTQTPSHQVTQMGQEVILRCVPISNHLYFYWYRQILGQKVEFLVSFYNNEISEKSEIFDDQFSVERPDGSNFTLKIRSTKLEDSAMYFCASRENQESSPLHFGNGTRLTVT.

The genes are TRBV6-1 and TRBJ2-7, with 7 bases matching TRBD2. The germline V gene encodes CDR1 MNHNS and CDR2 SASEGT. CDR3 length equals 15 residues. V shed 4 bases and J 6 bases; nucleotides not matched to a gene: 12. Here the CDR3 reads CASSVDPSGLVEQYF. In nucleotides, the CDR3 is TGTGCCAGCAGTGTTGACCCTAGCGGCCTAGTCGAGCAGTACTTC.

This clone was observed once. This chain connects TRBV7-3 to TRBJ2-1; D is possibly TRBD2 (6 bases). Germline-derived CDR1 and CDR2 are SGHTA and FQGTGA. The CDR3 is 17 amino acids. With 2 bases removed from V and 2 bases from J, the gap between germline ends came to 16 bases. The CDR3 loop reads CASSLGRGGLAYNEQFF. The CDR3 bases are TGTGCCAGCAGCTTAGGTCGTGGGGGGTTGGCCTACAATGAGCAGTTCTTC.

The chain links TRBV30 to TRBJ1-3, with unresolved D. The CDR3 spans 15 residues. The V end was cut by 1 base, the J end by 0 bases, with 10 bases between. CDR1 GTSNPN and CDR2 SVGIG come from the germline V gene (reference sequence). Here the CDR3 reads CAWSGQSISGNTIYF. The CDR3 nucleotides read TGTGCCTGGAGTGGTCAGTCCATCTCTGGAAACACCATATATTTT.

The chain uses TRBV9 and TRBJ2-1; 8 bases line up with TRBD2. This CDR3 spans 17 amino acids. Germline V gene data show CDR1 as SGDLS and CDR2 as YYNGEE. The ends lost 0 bases at V and 8 bases at J; junction bases unmatched: 13. The DNA for the CDR3 is TGTGCCAGCAGCGTAGGCCCACGCGGGACTAGAGGTGATGAGCAGTTCTTC. Its protein product is CASSVGPRGTRGDEQFF.

This chain links TRBV5-1 with TRBJ1-2; possible D gene TRBD1, 6 bases. V was cut by 3 bases and J by 8 bases, with 17 bases left in between. The CDR3 extends over 14 amino acids. Germline lookup yields CDR1 SGHRS and CDR2 YFSETQ. The CDR3 loop reads CASSSDRTGGGYTF. CDR3 DNA: TGCGCCAGCAGCTCCGACAGGACGGGAGGGGGCTACACCTTC.

The V and J genes are TRBV7-2 and TRBJ1-2; a possible D gene is TRBD1 (6 bases). V gave up 1 base and J gave up 4 bases, with 13 bases separating them. The CDR3 is made up of 15 amino acids. CDR1 is SGHTA and CDR2 is FQGNSA in the germline V gene. For the CDR3, the DNA is TGTGCCAGCAGCTTAGGTTCAGGGGCCCCCTATGGCTACACCTTC. Translating gives CASSLGSGAPYGYTF. Filled out from reference TRBV7-2 and TRBJ1-2, the complete variable domain reads GAGVSQSPSNKVTEKGKDVELRCDPISGHTALYWYRQSLGQGLEFLIYFQGNSAPDKSGLPSDRFSAERTGGSVSTLTIQRTQQEDSAVYLCASSLGSGAPYGYTFGSGTRLTVV.

The CDR3 loop reads CASHPGGNYGYTF. The CDR3, as DNA: TGTGCCAGCCATCCGGGGGGGAACTATGGCTACACCTTC. This sequence joins TRBV19 and TRBJ1-2, with D possibly matching TRBD1 (5 bases). CDR1 is LNHDA and CDR2 is SQIVND in the germline V gene (reference sequence). This CDR3 is built from 13 residues. V lost 9 bases and J lost 2, with 13 bases in between.

The V call is TRBV4-3, the J call TRBJ2-7; perhaps TRBD1 as D (6 bases). The CDR3 is 14 amino acids. V was shortened by 1 base and J by 4 bases, with 11 bases between the two germline ends. Germline V gives CDR1 LGHNA, CDR2 YSLEER. This chain's CDR3 is CASSQGRGRYEQYF. The CDR3 region has the DNA TGCGCCAGCAGCCAAGGCAGGGGCCGGTACGAGCAGTACTTC.

This clone was observed once. The chain is built from TRBV6-5 and TRBJ2-3; perhaps TRBD1 as D (6 bases). This CDR3 has 13 residues. Deletions cut 2 bases from V and 6 bases from J, with 9 bases between. Germline CDR1 and CDR2: MNHEY and SVGAGI. The CDR3 region is CASSYTGTDTQYF. In DNA, the CDR3 is TGTGCCAGCAGTTACACAGGGACGGATACGCAGTATTTT.

The chain carries TRBV5-1 and TRBJ2-1; 7 bases are a match to TRBD2. The CDR3 length is 14 residues. Germline V gives CDR1 SGHRS, CDR2 YFSETQ. V was pared by 3 bases and J by 9 bases, with 9 bases of the junction left unmatched. The CDR3 region is CASSSLGPGGEQFF. In nucleotides, the CDR3 is TGCGCCAGCAGCTCGCTTGGCCCGGGGGGTGAGCAGTTCTTC.

This clone was counted once. This sequence joins TRBV9 and TRBJ2-1, with D maybe TRBD1 (6 bases). CDR3 length: 15 amino acids. Per germline, CDR1 SGDLS and CDR2 YYNGEE. Trimming left V 3 bases short and J 4 bases short, with 14 bases between. The CDR3 here is CASSAPGHNYNEQFF. CDR3 bases: TGTGCCAGCAGCGCCCCGGGACACAATTACAATGAGCAGTTCTTC.

V usage is TRBV6-5 and J usage is TRBJ2-2, with 10 bases lining up with TRBD2. Looked up from germline, CDR1 is MNHEY and CDR2 is SVGAGI. There are 14 residues in the CDR3. J was trimmed by 4 bases and V by 7 bases; bases with no gene match: 3. The CDR3 is CASTPSGSTGELFF. CDR3 DNA sequence: TGTGCCAGCACCCCTAGCGGGAGCACCGGGGAGCTGTTTTTT.

The rearrangement links TRBV9 to TRBJ2-1; 13 nucleotides agree with TRBD2. With 2 bases clipped from V and 5 bases from J, the junction kept 4 bases outside the gene matches. Per the germline V gene, CDR1 is SGDLS and CDR2 is YYNGEE. CDR3 length: 16 amino acids. The CDR3 sequence is CASSVTSGRTHNEQFF. For the CDR3, the DNA is TGTGCCAGCAGCGTGACTAGCGGGAGGACCCACAATGAGCAGTTCTTC.

J is TRBJ1-1 and V is TRBV7-2; D is possibly TRBD1 (6 bases). The CDR3 sequence is 15 residues long. Germline CDR1 is SGHTA and CDR2 is FQGNSA. Between the trimmed V and J ends, which lost 3 bases and 0 bases, there was a span of 11 bases. The CDR3 DNA reads as TGTGCCAGCAGCTTGGGAGGGGGAGTGAACACTGAAGCTTTCTTT. It codes for CASSLGGGVNTEAFF.

The chain couples TRBV6-5 to TRBJ2-7; 10 nucleotides line up with TRBD1. The CDR3 totals 15 residues. The junction had 6 bases not matched to a gene; V was cut back by 5 bases and J by 2 bases. Germline V gene data show CDR1 as MNHEY and CDR2 as SVGAGI. In DNA form, the CDR3 reads TGTGCCAGCAGTCACCTGGACAGGGGGGCCTACGAGCAGTACTTC. Translating it yields CASSHLDRGAYEQYF.

CDR3 DNA: TGTGCCAGCAGTGTGCAGGGGGCGCAGGGAGGTTCTCAGCCCCAGCATTTT. Its protein product is CASSVQGAQGGSQPQHF. The genes are TRBV6-1 and TRBJ1-5; 8 nucleotides match TRBD1. Germline lookup yields CDR1 MNHNS and CDR2 SASEGT. Unmatched junction bases numbered 14, after V lost 4 bases and J lost 6 bases. This CDR3 contains 17 residues.

V and J are TRBV4-3 and TRBJ2-7; D is possibly TRBD1 (6 bases). Trimming took 4 bases from V and 3 from J, leaving 25 bases between them. The CDR3 totals 18 residues. CDR1 and CDR2 (germline): LGHNA, YSLEER. The CDR3 nucleotides are TGCGCCAGCAGCCTTGAAGGCCCGGACAGATCATCGATCTACGAGCAGTACTTC. It encodes CASSLEGPDRSSIYEQYF.

The rearrangement uses TRBV5-6 and TRBJ2-7; D not resolved. The CDR3 runs 11 residues. The V end was cut by 2 bases, the J end by 5 bases, with 5 bases between. Germline CDR1 is SGHDT and CDR2 is YYEEEE. This CDR3 reads CASSFYHEQYF. For the CDR3, the DNA is TGTGCCAGCAGCTTCTACCACGAGCAGTACTTC. The whole variable domain, filled in from reference TRBV5-6 and TRBJ2-7, reads DAGVTQSPTHLIKTRGQQVTLRCSPKSGHDTVSWYQQALGQGPQFIFQYYEEEERQRGNFPDRFSGHQFPNYSSELNVNALLLGDSALYLCASSFYHEQYFGPGTRLTVT.

This sequence joins TRBV28 and TRBJ2-7; possibly TRBD1 for D (5 bases). This CDR3 comprises 14 residues. The V gene lost 6 bases and the J gene lost 3 bases, with 15 bases spanning the gap. CDR1 is MDHEN and CDR2 is SYDVKM in the germline V gene. In DNA, the CDR3 is TGTGCCAGCAGCGCGGACGCCACAGGCTACGAGCAGTACTTC. This codes for CASSADATGYEQYF.

The V and J genes are TRBV5-4 and TRBJ2-3, with TRBD2 matching over 11 bases. This CDR3 is 16 amino acids long. J lost 6 bases, V lost 4 bases, and 10 bases had no gene match. Germline assignment: CDR1 SGHNT and CDR2 YYREEE (reference sequence). CDR3 amino acids: CASSTFLAGGFDTQYF. In nucleotides, the CDR3 is TGTGCCAGCAGCACCTTCCTAGCGGGAGGTTTTGATACGCAGTATTTT.

The V call is TRBV27, the J call TRBJ1-2; the D gene is possibly TRBD1 (5 bases). Per the germline V gene, CDR1 is MNHEY and CDR2 is SMNVEV (reference sequence). V lost 6 bases to trimming and J lost 3 bases, with 14 bases between them. The CDR3 is 14 amino acids. CDR3 residues: CASSLNGGYYGYTF. In DNA form, the CDR3 reads TGTGCCAGCAGCCTTAACGGGGGGTACTATGGCTACACCTTC.

This chain links TRBV10-3 with TRBJ2-3; the match to TRBD2 covers 11 bases. Per the germline V gene, CDR1 is ENHRY and CDR2 is SYGVKD. V lost 8 bases to trimming and J lost 0 bases; unmatched junction nucleotides: 13. This CDR3 has 18 amino acids. CDR3 DNA: TGTGCCATCTCCACCCGCGGGCGGACTAGCGGGAGCACAGATACGCAGTATTTT. Translated: CAISTRGRTSGSTDTQYF.

This clone occurred once. CDR3 DNA sequence: TGTGCCAGCCGCCTGGACAGGGGGCCGGATGAGCAGTTCTTC. It encodes CASRLDRGPDEQFF. The V gene is TRBV6-6, the J gene TRBJ2-1; 11 bases fit TRBD1. The CDR3 is made up of 14 amino acids. The germline V gene has CDR1 MNHNY and CDR2 SVGAGI (reference sequence). The junction had 8 bases not matched to a gene; V was cut back by 8 bases and J by 8 bases.